Shown below are 22 T cell receptor beta chains from a single sample sequenced in a study of CD8 T cells in Susac syndrome (dated by TCRdb to between 2019 and 2020). The library was obtained by the immunoSEQ multiplex PCR assay. RNA was extracted using the RNeasy kit, and roughly 0.5 to 1 microgram was reverse transcribed with random hexamers. The raw public reads went through TCRdb reprocessing: fastp at Q25, MiXCR clone calling, in-frame beta chains kept. Each entry is one CDR3 protein sequence, shown with its most common DNA and genes. In all, the sample holds about 80,000 distinct CDR3 sequences, and roughly 91% of those were seen once. The leading ten clones occupy 0.5% to 0.65% of the sample. Input material: CD4+ T cells from PBMCs. The origin of the receptors is a human donor with Susac syndrome.

The chain recombines TRBV7-9 with TRBJ2-3, with D hard to call. This CDR3 region has 15 residues. Trimming pared 11 bases from V and 2 bases from J, leaving 20 bases between. Germline V gene data show CDR1 as SEHNR and CDR2 as FQNEAQ (reference sequence). The CDR3 region has the DNA TGTGCCGTCCCCTTGGTAGACCCATCCACAGATACGCAGTATTTT. It codes for CAVPLVDPSTDTQYF.

The chain links TRBV11-2 to TRBJ2-3; D perhaps matches TRBD2 (5 bases). Germline V gene lookup returns CDR1 SGHAT and CDR2 FQNNGV. The CDR3 totals 16 residues. Between the trimmed V and J ends, which lost 5 bases and 0 bases, there was a span of 15 bases. The DNA of the CDR3 is TGTGCCAGCAGCCGACCCGGGGTATCTAGCACAGATACGCAGTATTTT. As protein: CASSRPGVSSTDTQYF.

The chain uses TRBV6-1 and TRBJ2-7, with unresolved D. Germline values: CDR1 MNHNS, CDR2 SASEGT. This CDR3 spans 16 amino acids. The V end was cut by 6 bases, the J end by 7 bases, with 25 bases between. The CDR3, as DNA: TGTGCCAGCAGGATATTGCAATACAGTCCTGCCGCGGAGCAGTACTTC. It translates to CASRILQYSPAAEQYF.

The J gene is TRBJ2-7, the V gene TRBV6-2 or TRBV6-3; the match to TRBD2 covers 8 bases. This CDR3 has 14 amino acids. The germline V gene encodes CDR1 MNHEY and CDR2 SVGEGT. With V trimmed by 2 bases and J by 3 bases, 3 bases remained unmatched. The CDR3 DNA reads TGTGCCAGCAGTTACCCCGGGACTAGCTACGAGCAGTACTTC. Encoded protein: CASSYPGTSYEQYF.

The rearrangement joins TRBV19 to TRBJ1-1, with unresolved D. Germline-derived CDR1 and CDR2 are LNHDA and SQIVND (reference sequence). The CDR3 loop spans 12 amino acids. Trimming took 1 base from V and 9 from J, leaving 9 bases between them. The CDR3 DNA follows: TGTGCCAGTAGTATAGGGGCAGGTAAAGCTTTCTTT. Its protein is CASSIGAGKAFF.

The chain has TRBV6-5 and TRBJ1-1; no reliable D call. The CDR3 has 12 amino acids. The germline V gene encodes CDR1 MNHEY and CDR2 SVGAGI. V was clipped by 4 bases and J by 11 bases, with 14 bases between them. The CDR3 DNA reads TGTGCCAGCAGTTCCGGGTTCAGCGAGGCTTTCTTT. This encodes CASSSGFSEAFF.

V and J are TRBV7-9 and TRBJ1-2; possibly TRBD1 for D (5 bases). Germline-derived CDR1 and CDR2 are SEHNR and FQNEAQ (reference sequence). V was cut by 2 bases and J by 3 bases, with 10 bases left in between. The CDR3 covers 14 residues. The CDR3 protein is CASSLQLGDYGYTF. The CDR3 bases are TGTGCCAGCAGCTTACAGCTAGGGGACTATGGCTACACCTTC.

The CDR3 here is CSARAERGPYEQYF. The DNA of the CDR3 is TGCAGTGCTAGAGCAGAGCGGGGTCCCTACGAGCAGTACTTC. V usage is TRBV20-1 and J usage is TRBJ2-7; the match to TRBD2 covers 7 bases. Losses at the gene ends were 1 base for V and 2 bases for J; bases not matched to a gene: 5. The CDR3 sequence is 14 residues long. Germline V lookup: CDR1 DFQATT, CDR2 SNEGSKA (reference sequence).

The J gene is TRBJ2-5, the V gene TRBV23-1, with D perhaps TRBD1 (5 bases). TRBV23-1 qualifies as an ORF whose function is uncertain. CDR3 length: 16 amino acids. V was shortened by 0 bases and J by 2 bases, with 13 bases between the two germline ends. The CDR3 spells CASSQSVLGQQETQYF. In DNA form, the CDR3 reads TGCGCCAGCAGTCAATCTGTTTTGGGGCAACAAGAGACCCAGTACTTC.

This chain connects TRBV2 to TRBJ2-3; D gene ambiguous. V was trimmed by 6 bases and J by 6 bases, leaving 1 base between them. This CDR3 spans 9 amino acids. From germline, CDR1 is SNHLY and CDR2 FYNNEI. This chain's CDR3 is CASRDTQYF. The CDR3, as DNA: TGTGCCAGCAGGGATACGCAGTATTTT.

The chain is built from TRBV5-6 and TRBJ2-7; D is undetermined. The CDR3 consists of 11 residues. Trimming left V 0 bases short and J 2 bases short, with 0 bases between. The germline CDR1 and CDR2 sequences are SGHDT and YYEEEE. CDR3 nucleotide sequence: TGTGCCAGCAGCTTGGCCTACGAGCAGTACTTC. Its translation is CASSLAYEQYF.

The chain links TRBV15 to TRBJ1-3; D possibly corresponds to TRBD1 (5 bases). Between the trimmed V and J ends, which lost 0 bases and 6 bases, there was a span of 15 bases. This CDR3 contains 16 residues. The germline CDR1 and CDR2 sequences are LNHNV and YYDKDF (reference sequence). CDR3 loop: CATSRDGRGAENTIYF. The CDR3 DNA sequence: TGTGCCACCAGCAGAGATGGAAGGGGAGCTGAAAACACCATATATTTT.

V usage is TRBV5-4 and J usage is TRBJ2-4; tentatively, D is TRBD1 (6 bases). The V and J ends lost 4 bases and 6 bases respectively, with 14 bases between them. This CDR3 contains 14 residues. Germline V gene data show CDR1 as SGHNT and CDR2 as YYREEE (reference sequence). CDR3 sequence: CASSDKGGGNIQYF. CDR3 DNA: TGTGCCAGCAGCGACAAAGGGGGTGGAAACATTCAGTACTTC.

The chain couples TRBV29-1 to TRBJ2-1; D gene unclear. CDR3 size: 11 residues. Germline V gene lookup returns CDR1 SQVTM and CDR2 ANQGSEA. V was pared by 4 bases and J by 5 bases, with 6 bases between. The CDR3 protein is CSVATHNEQFF. In DNA form, the CDR3 reads TGCAGCGTTGCCACACACAATGAGCAGTTCTTC.

This sequence joins TRBV5-1 and TRBJ2-1; D could derive from TRBD1 or TRBD2 (5 bases each). Germline values: CDR1 SGHRS, CDR2 YFSETQ. The CDR3 covers 15 residues. The V and J ends lost 4 bases and 0 bases respectively, with 11 bases between them. DNA of the CDR3: TGCGCCAGCAGCGGGACCGAGAGCTCCTACAATGAGCAGTTCTTC. Its translation is CASSGTESSYNEQFF.

The chain recombines TRBV11-2 with TRBJ1-5; no clear D. Germline CDR1 and CDR2: SGHAT and FQNNGV. Trimming stripped 5 bases from V and 0 bases from J, with 14 bases between. CDR3 size: 16 residues. CDR3 sequence (DNA): TGTGCCAGCAGCGACCGACGGAGGGCTAGCAATCAGCCCCAGCATTTT. This gives the protein CASSDRRRASNQPQHF.

The V gene is TRBV21-1, the J gene TRBJ2-7; the table gives TRBD1 as D, unverified against the DNA. TRBV21-1 is a known pseudogene. This CDR3 comprises 14 residues. CDR3 in amino acids: CASSLKGGAYEQYF. The CDR3 region has the DNA TGTGCCAGCAGCTTGAAAGGGGGCGCTTACGAGCAGTACTTC.

The rearrangement joins TRBV6-5 to TRBJ1-3; the D is unclear. This CDR3 region has 11 residues. Trimming cost V 8 bases and J 3 bases, with 5 bases left between them. In germline, CDR1 is MNHEY, CDR2 SVGAGI. For the CDR3, the DNA is TGTGCCAGCCACCTTGGAAACACCATATATTTT. Translated, it gives CASHLGNTIYF.

V usage is TRBV3-1 and J usage is TRBJ2-5; 8 positions match TRBD2. The CDR3 length is 15 residues. Per the germline V gene, CDR1 is LGHDT and CDR2 is YNNKEL (reference sequence). V dropped 4 bases and J dropped 4; count of bases not matched to a gene: 8. The CDR3 DNA follows: TGTGCCAGCAGCCCTCCGGGACTAGTTGCAGAGACCCAGTACTTC. Translation gives CASSPPGLVAETQYF.

The rearrangement joins TRBV6-5 to TRBJ1-1; 9 bases align to TRBD1. In germline, CDR1 is MNHEY, CDR2 SVGAGI. CDR3 length: 15 amino acids. V was clipped by 8 bases and J by 4 bases; unmatched bases: 11. This CDR3 is CASGGSDRGGTEAFF. The CDR3 DNA follows: TGTGCCAGCGGGGGATCGGACAGGGGTGGCACTGAAGCTTTCTTT.

The chain has TRBV20-1 and TRBJ1-1; D perhaps matches TRBD1 (6 bases). Trimming removed 6 bases from V and 5 bases from J, with 16 bases in between. The CDR3 extends over 13 amino acids. Per germline, CDR1 DFQATT and CDR2 SNEGSKA (reference sequence). The CDR3 DNA follows: TGCAGTGCGGCGGGGGGGGCTTGGACTGAAGCTTTCTTT. It codes for CSAAGGAWTEAFF.

DNA for the CDR3: TGTGCCAGCATCCGGGAGGGGGCGGGGGAGACCCAGTACTTC. Amino acids: CASIREGAGETQYF. This sequence joins TRBV28 and TRBJ2-5; possibly TRBD2 for D (8 bases). The CDR3 totals 14 residues. CDR1 and CDR2 from the germline V gene are MDHEN and SYDVKM. Deletions cut 7 bases from V and 5 bases from J, with 17 bases between.